These T cell receptor beta chains were read from a single sample in a study of cytomegalovirus exposure and HLA in healthy donors. The data were produced by immunoSEQ multiplex PCR, yet TCRdb's version contains in-frame clones alone and is incomplete. Of some 130,000 clones listed, 75% to 85% are singletons. Sequenced sample: PBMCs. Receptors originate from a male donor in good health and CMV-seropositive. CDR3s include the opening cysteine and the closing phenylalanine or tryptophan. A D gene is named only where the DNA matches it firmly.

v_gene	j_gene	d_gene	CDR3aa	CDR3nt
TRBV7-8	TRBJ1-2	TRBD1	CASSPRDRPNYGYTF	TGTGCCAGCAGCCCCCGGGACAGGCCAAACTATGGCTACACCTTC
TRBV19	TRBJ1-5	TRBD1	CASSIDLVGTGLQPQHF	TGTGCCAGTAGTATAGATCTAGTCGGGACAGGGCTTCAGCCCCAGCATTTT
TRBV7-9	TRBJ2-2	NA	CASSPRAPTNTGELFF	TGTGCCAGCAGCCCTAGAGCGCCAACGAACACCGGGGAGCTGTTTTTT
TRBV5-8	TRBJ1-5	TRBD1	CASSEDRGNQPQHF	TGTGCCAGCAGCGAGGACAGGGGCAATCAGCCCCAGCATTTT
TRBV7-6	TRBJ1-1	NA	CASSLLRDTTEAFF	TGTGCCAGCAGCTTGCTTCGGGACACCACTGAAGCTTTCTTT
TRBV7-3	TRBJ2-1	NA	CASSKGGRYNEQFF	TGTGCCAGCAGCAAGGGGGGGCGCTACAATGAGCAGTTCTTC
TRBV28	TRBJ2-1	NA	CASSTSLKNEQFF	TGTGCCAGCAGTACTAGCCTGAAGAATGAGCAGTTCTTC
TRBV7-3	TRBJ2-1	TRBD2	CASSSGLAGAEQFF	TGTGCCAGCAGCTCCGGACTAGCGGGAGCGGAGCAGTTCTTC
TRBV15	TRBJ1-5	NA	CATSRDRALEDQPQHF	TGTGCCACCAGCAGAGACAGGGCCCTCGAGGATCAGCCCCAGCATTTT
TRBV7-9	TRBJ1-4	NA	CASSLGAGGPNEKLFF	TGTGCCAGCAGCTTAGGGGCCGGGGGTCCCAATGAAAAACTGTTTTTT
TRBV27	TRBJ2-6	TRBD2	CASSFQGGVGGANVLTF	TGTGCCAGCAGTTTTCAGGGAGGGGTCGGTGGGGCCAACGTCCTGACTTTC